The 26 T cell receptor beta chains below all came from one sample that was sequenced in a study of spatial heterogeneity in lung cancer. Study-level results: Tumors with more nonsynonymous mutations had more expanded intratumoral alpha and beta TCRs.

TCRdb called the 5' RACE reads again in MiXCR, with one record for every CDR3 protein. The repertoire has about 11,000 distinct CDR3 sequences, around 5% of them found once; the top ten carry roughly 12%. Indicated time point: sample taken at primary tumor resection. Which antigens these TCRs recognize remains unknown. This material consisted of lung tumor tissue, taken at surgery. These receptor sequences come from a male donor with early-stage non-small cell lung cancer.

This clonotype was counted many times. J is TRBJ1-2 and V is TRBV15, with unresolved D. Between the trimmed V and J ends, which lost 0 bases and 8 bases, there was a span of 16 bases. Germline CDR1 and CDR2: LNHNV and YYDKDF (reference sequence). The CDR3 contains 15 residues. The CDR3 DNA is TGTGCCACCAGCAGAGATGAGGCTGGGTGGACCGGCTACACCTTC. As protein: CATSRDEAGWTGYTF.

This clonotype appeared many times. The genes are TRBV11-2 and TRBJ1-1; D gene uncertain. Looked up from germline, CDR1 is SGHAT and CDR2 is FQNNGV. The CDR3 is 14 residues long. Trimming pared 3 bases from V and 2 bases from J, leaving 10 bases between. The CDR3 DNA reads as TGTGCCAGCAGCTTTTTACGAGGTAACACTGAAGCTTTCTTT. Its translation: CASSFLRGNTEAFF. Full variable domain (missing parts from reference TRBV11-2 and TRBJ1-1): EAGVAQSPRYKIIEKRQSVAFWCNPISGHATLYWYQQILGQGPKLLIQFQNNGVVDDSQLPKDRFSAERLKGVDSTLKIQPAKLEDSAVYLCASSFLRGNTEAFFGQGTRLTVV.

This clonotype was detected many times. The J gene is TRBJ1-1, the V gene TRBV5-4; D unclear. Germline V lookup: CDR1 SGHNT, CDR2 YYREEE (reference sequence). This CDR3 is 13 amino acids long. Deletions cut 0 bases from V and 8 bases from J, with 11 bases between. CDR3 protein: CASSLVPVTEAFF. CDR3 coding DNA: TGTGCCAGCAGCTTGGTGCCGGTGACGGAAGCTTTCTTT.

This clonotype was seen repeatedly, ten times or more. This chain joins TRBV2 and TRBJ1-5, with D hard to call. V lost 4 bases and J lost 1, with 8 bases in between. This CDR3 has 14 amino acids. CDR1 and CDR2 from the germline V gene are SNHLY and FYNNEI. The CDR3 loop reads CASSGVVSNQPQHF. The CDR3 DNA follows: TGTGCCAGCAGTGGGGTTGTCAGCAATCAGCCCCAGCATTTT.

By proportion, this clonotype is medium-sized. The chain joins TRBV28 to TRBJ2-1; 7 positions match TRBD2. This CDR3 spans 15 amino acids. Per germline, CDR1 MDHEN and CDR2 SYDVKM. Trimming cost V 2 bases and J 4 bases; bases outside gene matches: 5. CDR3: CASSLRGSRYNEQFF. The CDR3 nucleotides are TGTGCCAGCAGTTTACGCGGGAGCCGATACAATGAGCAGTTCTTC.

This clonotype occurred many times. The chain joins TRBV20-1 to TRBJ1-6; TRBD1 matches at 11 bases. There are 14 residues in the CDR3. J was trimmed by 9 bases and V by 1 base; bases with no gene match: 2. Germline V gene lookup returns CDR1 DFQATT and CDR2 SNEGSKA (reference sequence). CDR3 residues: CSARGTGGASPLHF. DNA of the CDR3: TGCAGTGCTAGAGGGACAGGGGGCGCTTCACCCCTCCACTTT.

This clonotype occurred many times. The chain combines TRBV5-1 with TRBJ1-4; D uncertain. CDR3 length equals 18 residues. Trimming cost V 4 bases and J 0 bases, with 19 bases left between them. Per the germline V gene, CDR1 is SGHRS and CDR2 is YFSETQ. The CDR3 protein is CASSPWTASTATNEKLFF. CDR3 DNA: TGCGCCAGCAGCCCCTGGACGGCATCGACTGCAACTAATGAAAAACTGTTTTTT.

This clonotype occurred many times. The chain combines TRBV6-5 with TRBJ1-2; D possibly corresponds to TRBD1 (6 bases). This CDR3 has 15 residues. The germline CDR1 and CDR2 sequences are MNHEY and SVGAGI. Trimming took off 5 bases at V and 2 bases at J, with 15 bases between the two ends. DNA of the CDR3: TGTGCCAGCAGTCCACTAGGGGGGATAAACTATGGCTACACCTTC. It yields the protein CASSPLGGINYGYTF.

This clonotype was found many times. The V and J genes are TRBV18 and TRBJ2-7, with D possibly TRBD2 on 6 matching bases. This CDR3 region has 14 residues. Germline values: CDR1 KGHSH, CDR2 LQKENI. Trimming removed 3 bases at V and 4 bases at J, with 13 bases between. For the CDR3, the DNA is TGTGCCAGCTCACCCCGCGGGGATTTGTACGAGCAGTACTTC. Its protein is CASSPRGDLYEQYF.

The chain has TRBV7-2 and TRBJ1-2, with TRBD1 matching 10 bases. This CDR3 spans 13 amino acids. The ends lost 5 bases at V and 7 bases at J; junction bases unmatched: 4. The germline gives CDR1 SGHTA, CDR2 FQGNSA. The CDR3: CASSRGQGLGYTF. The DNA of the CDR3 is TGTGCCAGCAGCCGGGGACAGGGGCTTGGCTACACCTTC.

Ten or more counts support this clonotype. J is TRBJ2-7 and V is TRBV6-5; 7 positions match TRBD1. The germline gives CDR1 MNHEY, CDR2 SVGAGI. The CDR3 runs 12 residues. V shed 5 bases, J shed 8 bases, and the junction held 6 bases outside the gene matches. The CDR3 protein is CASSTPQGKQYF. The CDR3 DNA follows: TGTGCCAGCAGTACCCCACAGGGGAAGCAGTACTTC.

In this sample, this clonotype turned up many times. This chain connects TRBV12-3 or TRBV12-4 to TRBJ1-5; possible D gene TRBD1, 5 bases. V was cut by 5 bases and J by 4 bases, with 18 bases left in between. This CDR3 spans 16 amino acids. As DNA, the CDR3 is TGTGCCAGCAGTAGGTACGCCGGGACCCAGAATCAGCCCCAGCATTTT. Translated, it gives CASSRYAGTQNQPQHF.

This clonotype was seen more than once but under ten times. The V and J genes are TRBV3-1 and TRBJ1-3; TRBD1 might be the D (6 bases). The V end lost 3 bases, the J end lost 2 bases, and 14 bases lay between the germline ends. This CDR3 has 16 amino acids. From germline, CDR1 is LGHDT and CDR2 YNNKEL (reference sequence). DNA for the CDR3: TGTGCCAGCAGCCAGTTACAACAGGGCCCTGGAAACACCATATATTTT. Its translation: CASSQLQQGPGNTIYF.

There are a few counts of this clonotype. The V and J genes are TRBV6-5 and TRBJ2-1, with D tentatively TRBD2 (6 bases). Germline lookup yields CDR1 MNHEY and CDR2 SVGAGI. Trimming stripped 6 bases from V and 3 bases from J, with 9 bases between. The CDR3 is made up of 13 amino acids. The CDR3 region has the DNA TGTGCCAGCAGCTGGGACTTCTACAATGAGCAGTTCTTC. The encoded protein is CASSWDFYNEQFF.

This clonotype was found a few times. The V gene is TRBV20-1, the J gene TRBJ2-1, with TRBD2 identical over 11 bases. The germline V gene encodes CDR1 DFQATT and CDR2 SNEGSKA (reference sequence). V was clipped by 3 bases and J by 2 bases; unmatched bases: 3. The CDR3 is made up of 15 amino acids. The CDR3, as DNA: TGCAGTGCTAGTTCTAGCGGGAGGACCTACAATGAGCAGTTCTTC. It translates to CSASSSGRTYNEQFF.

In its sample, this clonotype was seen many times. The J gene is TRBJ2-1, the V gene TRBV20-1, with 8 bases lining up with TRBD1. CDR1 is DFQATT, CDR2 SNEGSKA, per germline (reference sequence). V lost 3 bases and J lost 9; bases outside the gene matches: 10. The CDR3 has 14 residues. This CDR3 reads CSASELQGAGEQFF. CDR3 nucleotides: TGCAGTGCTAGTGAACTTCAGGGGGCGGGTGAGCAGTTCTTC.

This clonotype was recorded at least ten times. CDR3 DNA sequence: TGTGCCCGGGGATGGCCCGGGGAGCTGTTTTTT. Its protein is CARGWPGELFF. The chain links TRBV2 to TRBJ2-2; D perhaps matches TRBD2 (5 bases). V gave up 11 bases and J gave up 6 bases, with 10 bases separating them. This CDR3 is built from 11 residues. The germline gives CDR1 SNHLY, CDR2 FYNNEI.

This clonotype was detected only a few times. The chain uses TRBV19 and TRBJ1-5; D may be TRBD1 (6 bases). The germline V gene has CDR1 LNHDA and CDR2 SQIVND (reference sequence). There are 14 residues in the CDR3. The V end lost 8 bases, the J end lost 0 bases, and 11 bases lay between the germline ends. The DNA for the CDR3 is TGTGCCAGTCTTACAGGGAATAGCAATCAGCCCCAGCATTTT. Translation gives CASLTGNSNQPQHF.

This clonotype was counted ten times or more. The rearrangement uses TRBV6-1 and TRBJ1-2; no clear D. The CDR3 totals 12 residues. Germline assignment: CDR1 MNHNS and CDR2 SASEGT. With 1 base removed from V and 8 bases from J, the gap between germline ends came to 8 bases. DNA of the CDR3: TGTGCCAGCAGTGAAGGGGGAAGCGGCTACACCTTC. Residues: CASSEGGSGYTF.

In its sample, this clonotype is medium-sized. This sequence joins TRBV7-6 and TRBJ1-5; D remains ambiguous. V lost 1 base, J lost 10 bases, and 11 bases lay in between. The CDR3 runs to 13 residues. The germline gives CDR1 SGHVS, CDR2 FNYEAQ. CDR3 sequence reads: CASSLDAGKPQHF. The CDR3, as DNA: TGTGCCAGCAGCTTAGACGCAGGTAAACCCCAGCATTTT.

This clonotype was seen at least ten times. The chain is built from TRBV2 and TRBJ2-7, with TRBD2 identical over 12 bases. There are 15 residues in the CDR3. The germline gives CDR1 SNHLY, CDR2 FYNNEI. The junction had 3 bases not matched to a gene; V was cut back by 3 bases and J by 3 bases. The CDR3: CASSDLAGGFYEQYF. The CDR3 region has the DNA TGTGCCAGCAGTGACCTAGCGGGGGGGTTCTACGAGCAGTACTTC.

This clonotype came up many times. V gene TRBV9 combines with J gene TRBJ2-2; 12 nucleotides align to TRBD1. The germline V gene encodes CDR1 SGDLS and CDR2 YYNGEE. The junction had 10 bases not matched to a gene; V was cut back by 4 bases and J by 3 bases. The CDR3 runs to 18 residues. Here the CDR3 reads CASSSVRDRGLDTGELFF. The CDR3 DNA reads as TGTGCCAGCAGCTCAGTGAGGGACAGGGGGCTCGACACCGGGGAGCTGTTTTTT.

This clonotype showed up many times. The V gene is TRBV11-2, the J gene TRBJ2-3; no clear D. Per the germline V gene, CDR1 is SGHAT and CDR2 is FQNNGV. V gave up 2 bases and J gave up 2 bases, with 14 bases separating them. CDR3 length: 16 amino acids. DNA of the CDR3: TGTGCCAGCAGCTTAAGGGTCCCAGGAAACACAGATACGCAGTATTTT. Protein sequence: CASSLRVPGNTDTQYF.

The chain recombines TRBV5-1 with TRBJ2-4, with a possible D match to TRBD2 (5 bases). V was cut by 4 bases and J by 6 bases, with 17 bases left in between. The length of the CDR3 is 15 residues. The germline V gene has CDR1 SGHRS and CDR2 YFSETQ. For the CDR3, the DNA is TGCGCCAGCAGCGTGGAGGATGGAGGAAGAAACATTCAGTACTTC. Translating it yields CASSVEDGGRNIQYF.

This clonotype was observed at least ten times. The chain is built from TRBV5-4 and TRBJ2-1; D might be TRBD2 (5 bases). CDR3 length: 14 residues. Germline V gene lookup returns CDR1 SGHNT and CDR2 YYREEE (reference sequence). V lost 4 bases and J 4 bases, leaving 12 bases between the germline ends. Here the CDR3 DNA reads TGTGCCAGCAGCCGCGGACGGGGATACAATGAGCAGTTCTTC. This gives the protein CASSRGRGYNEQFF.

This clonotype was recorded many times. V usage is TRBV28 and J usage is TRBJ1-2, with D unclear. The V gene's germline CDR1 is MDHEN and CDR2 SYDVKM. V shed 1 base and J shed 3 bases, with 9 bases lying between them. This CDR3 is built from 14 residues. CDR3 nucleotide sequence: TGTGCCAGCAGTTTATCGGCACGCTACTATGGCTACACCTTC. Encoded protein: CASSLSARYYGYTF.